This T cell receptor (beta chain) was recovered during a study of blood T cell repertoires in COVID-19. Study details: From the United States, Italy and Spain came samples of acute and convalescent COVID-19. In each case, the material was cDNA or gDNA derived from T cells, B-cell-depleted T cells, or PBMCs.

Trimming left V 6 bases short and J 2 bases short, with 14 bases between. The CDR3 sequence is 15 residues long. Germline values: CDR1 MNHNY, CDR2 SVGAGI (reference sequence). Assay used: immunoSEQ multiplex PCR; TCRdb lists only in-frame clones, some missing. This sample yields 200,000 to 250,000 clones, of which around nine tenths are seen a single time; more than 6.5% belongs to the top ten. This chain connects TRBV6-6 to TRBJ1-3; TRBD1 is a possible D gene (5 bases). This receptor was obtained from a woman aged 70-85 years with active or convalescent COVID-19. Sequences were obtained from peripheral blood. The DNA of the CDR3 is TGTGCCAGCAGCCCCGGGACTTACACTGGAAACACCATATATTTT. This translates into CASSPGTYTGNTIYF.